The sequence of this T cell receptor beta chain was determined in a study of shared clonotypes between healthy human individuals (dated by TCRdb to the early 2020s). Background on the whole study: A few men and a couple of women, aged 18 to 49 years, made up the cohort. For each donor, CD4 naive and CD4 memory were each run on three plates, CD8 naive on two plates, and CD8 memory on one plate. The study deeply sequenced blood TCR repertoires of about five healthy adults to estimate repertoire size and the extent of clonotype sharing between individuals. Libraries were prepared and TCR repertoires were sequenced by different laboratories using diverse techniques, in order to increase sequencing depth and limit assay-specific biases. Each donor's leukapheresis produced roughly between roughly 0.85 and 9.5 billion PBMCs.

Using the deep immunoSEQ assay, TCR CDR3 regions were amplified from genomic DNA by multiplex PCR. Extracted genomic DNA from each cell subset was distributed evenly across all wells of several immunoSEQ 96-well plates, and each plate was treated as a replicate. For sorted subsets, 150 to 250 ng genomic DNA, equal to 25,000 to 35,000 T cell genomes, was loaded into each replicate PCR. The purified libraries were quantified using a Qubit 3.0 fluorometer, sized with a Bioanalyzer 2100, and then quantified again using the KAPA Library Quantification kit. Every immunoSEQ 96-well plate was sequenced on a dedicated single-read 150-cycle Illumina NextSeq 550 flow cell. Per the source publication's procedure: The immunoSEQ output contained only junctional sequences without quality scores, so filtering could not match that applied to full-length reads. To assign V/J genes and CDR3, sequences were annotated against IMGT germline references using PyIR, a Python wrapper for IgBLAST v1.9. Reads were filtered out if the reads had weak V/J assignments (E-value above 1e-6), no CDR3, stop codons, out-of-frame junctions, or ambiguous translated residues. A V3J clonotype was defined by an identical inferred V gene, J gene, and CDR3 amino acid sequence. The percentage overlap between two repertoires was calculated by dividing the number of shared unique clonotypes by the size of the smaller repertoire. Three approaches were used to assess repertoire richness: RTK rarefaction, the Chao1 estimator, and Recon v2.1 estimates of unobserved clonotypes. OLGA was used to compute generation probabilities for all TCRbeta clonotypes that the gDNA method yielded from a handful of donors. The source is immuneACCESS, and TCRdb retained only in-frame sequences with V and J called. Part of the clones is not carried over; for the studies checked, unresolved V genes explain less than half of this, and the remainder is unexplained. D and trimming come from the DNA, and the V and J calls and clone size come from that table. This sample gives approximately 940,000 clones in total; approximately 80% of them show up just once. The ten largest clones represent approximately 1.5% of the sample.

Healthy HIV-negative adults with no recently reported acute infections or vaccinations were included as donors. All donors were Caucasian adults living in Nashville, Tennessee, USA. CD4+ T cells were enriched by magnetic negative selection, after which naive cells were positively selected on CD45RA and the negative fraction was taken as the memory subset. Blood was obtained by leukapheresis, after which PBMCs were separated by Ficoll-Histopaque density gradient centrifugation and cryopreserved in liquid nitrogen vapor phase. Analytical flow cytometry was used to check the purity and quantity of each magnetically sorted T cell population. Each sorted fraction had its genomic DNA isolated and then quantified by UV absorbance on a Nanodrop 2000c. What the authors observed across the whole study: Incomplete sequencing was indicated by rarefaction of sorted-subset datasets, despite the large sequencing depth. Only blood was sampled, and tissue TCR repertoires likely differ from those in blood. Compared with non-shared clonotypes, clonotypes shared by all four sorted-subset donors had higher generation probabilities. Larger estimated clonotype richness was generally found for naive subsets than for memory subsets. Because the study included only a small number of donors, the genetic and exposure-history diversity represented was limited. Approximately 4.8% of naive CD4, around 3.5% of naive CD8, roughly 2.5% of memory CD4, and approximately 0.39% of memory CD8 clonotypes were shared across several donors. Pairwise subsampling led to the expectation that sequencing depth would affect the degree of clonotype sharing among donors.

Spanning cysteine to phenylalanine, the CDR3 consists of 16 amino acids. Only the CDR3 region is kept as DNA, spanning 48 bases read in frame from base 1. V loses 4 bases, J loses 0 bases, and the germline ends lie 12 bases apart. According to the germline V gene, CDR1 reads SNHLY and CDR2 reads FYNNEI. In the case of this clone: The clone's antigen remains unknown. No quality values exist for individual bases; no much larger clone is one base distant.

The source material was memory CD4+ T cells sorted from blood. Per the publication, the cell subset or site label means: CD45RA-negative fraction. This TCR came from a man between 18 and 29 years old in good health. This chain joins TRBV2 to TRBJ2-2; too little of a D gene remains to name it. In nucleotides, the sequence is TGTGCCAGCAGTGCAAGGATACGGACGAACACCGGGGAGCTGTTTTTT. This is translated as CASSARIRTNTGELFF.